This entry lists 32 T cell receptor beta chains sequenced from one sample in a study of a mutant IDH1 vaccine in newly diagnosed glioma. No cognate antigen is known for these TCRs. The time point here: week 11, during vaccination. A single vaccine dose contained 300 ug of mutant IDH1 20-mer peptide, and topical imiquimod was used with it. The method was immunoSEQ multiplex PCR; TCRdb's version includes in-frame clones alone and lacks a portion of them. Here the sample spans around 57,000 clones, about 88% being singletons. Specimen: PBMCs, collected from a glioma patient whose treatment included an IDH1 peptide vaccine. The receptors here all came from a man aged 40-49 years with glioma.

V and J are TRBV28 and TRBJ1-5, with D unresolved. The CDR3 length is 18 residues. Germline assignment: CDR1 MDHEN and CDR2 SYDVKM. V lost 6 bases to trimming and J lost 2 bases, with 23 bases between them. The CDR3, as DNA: TGTGCCAGCAGGTCGCCTCGGGGTAATCTAAGGGGCAATCAGCCCCAGCATTTT. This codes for CASRSPRGNLRGNQPQHF.

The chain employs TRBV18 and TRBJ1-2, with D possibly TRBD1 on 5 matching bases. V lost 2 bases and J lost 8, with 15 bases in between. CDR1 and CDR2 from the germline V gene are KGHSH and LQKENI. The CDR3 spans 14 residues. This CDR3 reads CASSPTDFKGGYTF. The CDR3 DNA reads TGTGCCAGCTCACCAACAGATTTTAAGGGGGGCTACACCTTC.

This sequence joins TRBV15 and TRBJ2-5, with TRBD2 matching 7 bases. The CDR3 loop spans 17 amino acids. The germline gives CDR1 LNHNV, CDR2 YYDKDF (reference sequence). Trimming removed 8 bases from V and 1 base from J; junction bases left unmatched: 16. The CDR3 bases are TGTGCCACCGCGACCGGGGGAGGGGCAAGCTCCCAAGAGACCCAGTACTTC. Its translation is CATATGGGASSQETQYF.

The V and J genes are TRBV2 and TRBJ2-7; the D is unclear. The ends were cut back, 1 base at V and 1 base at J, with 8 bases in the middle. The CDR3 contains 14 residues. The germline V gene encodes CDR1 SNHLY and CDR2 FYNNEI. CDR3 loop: CASSEETQSYEQYF. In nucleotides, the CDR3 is TGTGCCAGCAGTGAAGAGACACAATCCTACGAGCAGTACTTC.

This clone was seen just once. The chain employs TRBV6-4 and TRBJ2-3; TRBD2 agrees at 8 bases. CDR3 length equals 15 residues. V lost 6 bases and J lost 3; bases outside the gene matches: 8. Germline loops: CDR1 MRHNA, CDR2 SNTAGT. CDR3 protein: CASSTLAGDTDTQYF. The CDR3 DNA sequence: TGTGCCAGCAGCACTCTAGCGGGTGATACAGATACGCAGTATTTT.

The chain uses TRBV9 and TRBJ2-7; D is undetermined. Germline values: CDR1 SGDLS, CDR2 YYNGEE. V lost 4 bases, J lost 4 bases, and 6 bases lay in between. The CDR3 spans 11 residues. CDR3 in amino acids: CASSSGYEQYF. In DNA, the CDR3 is TGTGCCAGCAGCTCCGGATACGAGCAGTACTTC.

The CDR3 loop reads CASSPDTGGVSYEQYF. CDR3 DNA sequence: TGTGCCAGCAGCCCCGATACAGGGGGCGTTTCCTACGAGCAGTACTTC. V gene TRBV13 combines with J gene TRBJ2-7, with TRBD1 matching over 9 bases. This CDR3 spans 16 amino acids. With 5 bases clipped from V and 1 base from J, the junction kept 9 bases outside the gene matches. Germline loops: CDR1 PRHDT, CDR2 FYEKMQ (reference sequence).

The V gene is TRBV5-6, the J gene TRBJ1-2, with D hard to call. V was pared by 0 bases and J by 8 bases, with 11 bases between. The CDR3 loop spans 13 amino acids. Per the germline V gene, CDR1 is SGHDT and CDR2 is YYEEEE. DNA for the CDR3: TGTGCCAGCAGCTTGGGAAGCCCTGGGGGCTACACCTTC. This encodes CASSLGSPGGYTF.

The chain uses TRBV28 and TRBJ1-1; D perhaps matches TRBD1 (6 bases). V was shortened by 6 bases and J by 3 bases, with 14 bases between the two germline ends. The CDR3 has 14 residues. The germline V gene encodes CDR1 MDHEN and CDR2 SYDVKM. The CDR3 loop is CASSLGHKDTEAFF. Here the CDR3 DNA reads TGTGCCAGCAGCTTGGGACACAAGGACACTGAAGCTTTCTTT.

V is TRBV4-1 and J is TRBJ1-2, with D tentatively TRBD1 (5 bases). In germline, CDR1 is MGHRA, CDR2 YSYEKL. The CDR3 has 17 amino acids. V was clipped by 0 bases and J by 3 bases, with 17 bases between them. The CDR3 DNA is TGCGCCAGCAGCCAAGATGGTCGGGGCAGGGTTTACTATGGCTACACCTTC. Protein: CASSQDGRGRVYYGYTF.

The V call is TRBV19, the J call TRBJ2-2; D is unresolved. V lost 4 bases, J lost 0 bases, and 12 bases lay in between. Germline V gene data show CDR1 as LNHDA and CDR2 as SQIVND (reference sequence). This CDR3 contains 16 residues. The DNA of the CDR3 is TGTGCCAGTAGTAGTCGACGTGCAACGAACACCGGGGAGCTGTTTTTT. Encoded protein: CASSSRRATNTGELFF.

The CDR3 nucleotides read TGCGCCAGCACCACTAGCGGGAGTCCCTACAATGAGCAGTTCTTC. It translates to CASTTSGSPYNEQFF. This chain joins TRBV5-1 and TRBJ2-1, with 11 bases lining up with TRBD2. Germline CDR1 is SGHRS and CDR2 is YFSETQ. The CDR3 has 15 amino acids. V trimming: 6 bases; J trimming: 2 bases; junction bases outside the gene matches: 4.

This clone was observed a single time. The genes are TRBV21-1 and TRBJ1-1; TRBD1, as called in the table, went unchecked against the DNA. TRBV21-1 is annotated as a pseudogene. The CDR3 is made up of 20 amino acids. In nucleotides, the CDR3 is TGTGCCAGCAGCCCACAAATCGAACACCGGGACAGGGGGACGAACACTGAAGCTTTCTTT. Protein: CASSPQIEHRDRGTNTEAFF.

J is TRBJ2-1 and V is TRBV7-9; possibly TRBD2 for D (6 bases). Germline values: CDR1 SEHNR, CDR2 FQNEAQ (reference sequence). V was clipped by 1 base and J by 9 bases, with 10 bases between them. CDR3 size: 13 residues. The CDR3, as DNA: TGTGCCAGCAGCTTAGTCCGGGGGAGTGAGCAGTTCTTC. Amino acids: CASSLVRGSEQFF.

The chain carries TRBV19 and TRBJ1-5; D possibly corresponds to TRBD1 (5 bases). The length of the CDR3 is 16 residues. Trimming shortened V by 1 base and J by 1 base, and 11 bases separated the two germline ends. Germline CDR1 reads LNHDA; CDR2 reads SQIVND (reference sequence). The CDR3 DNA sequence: TGTGCCAGTAGTATAGGGCAGGGAAGGAGCAATCAGCCCCAGCATTTT. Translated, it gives CASSIGQGRSNQPQHF.

CDR3: CASKKGSGGSNTGELFF. In DNA, the CDR3 is TGTGCCAGCAAAAAGGGGAGCGGGGGCTCGAACACCGGGGAGCTGTTTTTT. The chain has TRBV27 and TRBJ2-2, with 8 positions matching TRBD2. The CDR3 covers 17 residues. The V gene end was trimmed by 7 bases and the J gene end by 0 bases; junction bases not matched to a gene: 10. CDR1 MNHEY and CDR2 SMNVEV come from the germline V gene (reference sequence).

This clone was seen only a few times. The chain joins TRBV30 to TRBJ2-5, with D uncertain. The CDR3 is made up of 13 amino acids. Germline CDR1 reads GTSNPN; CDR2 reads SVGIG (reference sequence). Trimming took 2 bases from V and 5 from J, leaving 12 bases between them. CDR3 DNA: TGTGCCTGGAGTCTGGACGGGTGGGAGACCCAGTACTTC. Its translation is CAWSLDGWETQYF. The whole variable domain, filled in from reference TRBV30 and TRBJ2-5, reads SQTIHQWPATLVQPVGSPLSLECTVEGTSNPNLYWYRQAAGRGLQLLFYSVGIGQISSEVPQNLSASRPQDRQFILSSKKLLLSDSGFYLCAWSLDGWETQYFGPGTRLLVL.

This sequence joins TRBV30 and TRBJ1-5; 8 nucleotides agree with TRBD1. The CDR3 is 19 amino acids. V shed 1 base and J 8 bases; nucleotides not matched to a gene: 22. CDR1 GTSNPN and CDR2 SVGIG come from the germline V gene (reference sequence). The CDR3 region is CAWSASGPIRQGFMEPQHF. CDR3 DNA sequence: TGTGCCTGGAGTGCCTCCGGCCCAATCCGACAGGGGTTCATGGAGCCCCAGCATTTT.

The CDR3 DNA reads as TGTGCCAGCAGTCCGTCCGGGACAGGGGTTTTCGGTGGCTACACCTTC. Amino acid sequence: CASSPSGTGVFGGYTF. The rearrangement uses TRBV28 and TRBJ1-2; 10 bases fit TRBD1. CDR1 and CDR2 (germline): MDHEN, SYDVKM. The CDR3 length is 16 residues. Trimming at V came to 5 bases and at J to 7 bases, leaving 13 bases not matched to a gene.

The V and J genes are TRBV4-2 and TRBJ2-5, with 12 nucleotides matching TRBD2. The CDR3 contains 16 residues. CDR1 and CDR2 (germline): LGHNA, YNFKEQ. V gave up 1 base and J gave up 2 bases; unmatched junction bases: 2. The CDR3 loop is CASSQALAGGQETQYF. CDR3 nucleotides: TGTGCCAGCAGCCAAGCACTAGCGGGGGGACAAGAGACCCAGTACTTC.

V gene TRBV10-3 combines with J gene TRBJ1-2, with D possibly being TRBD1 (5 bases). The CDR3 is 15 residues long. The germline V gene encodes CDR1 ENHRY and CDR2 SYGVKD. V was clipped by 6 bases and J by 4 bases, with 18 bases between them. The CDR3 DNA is TGTGCCATCAGGTCACTAGTGTCGGGGGGCTATGGCTACACCTTC. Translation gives CAIRSLVSGGYGYTF.

The CDR3 region is CASRLTGDYGYTF. CDR3 coding DNA: TGTGCCAGCAGGCTGACAGGGGACTATGGCTACACCTTC. The V gene is TRBV2, the J gene TRBJ1-2, with 8 bases aligning to TRBD1. The germline V gene has CDR1 SNHLY and CDR2 FYNNEI. V dropped 6 bases and J dropped 3; count of bases not matched to a gene: 3. The CDR3 is made up of 13 amino acids.

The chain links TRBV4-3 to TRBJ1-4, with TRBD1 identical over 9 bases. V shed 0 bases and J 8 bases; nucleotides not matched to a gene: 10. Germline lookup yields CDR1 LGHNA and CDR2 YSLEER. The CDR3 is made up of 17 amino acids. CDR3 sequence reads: CASSQDYRDREWEKLFF. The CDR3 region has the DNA TGCGCCAGCAGCCAAGACTACCGGGACAGGGAGTGGGAAAAACTGTTTTTT.

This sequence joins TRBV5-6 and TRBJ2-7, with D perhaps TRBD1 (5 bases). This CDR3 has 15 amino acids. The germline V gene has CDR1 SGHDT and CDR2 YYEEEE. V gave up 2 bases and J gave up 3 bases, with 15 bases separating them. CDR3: CASSFGIRQNYEQYV. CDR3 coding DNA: TGTGCCAGCAGCTTTGGCATCAGACAGAACTACGAGCAGTACGTC.

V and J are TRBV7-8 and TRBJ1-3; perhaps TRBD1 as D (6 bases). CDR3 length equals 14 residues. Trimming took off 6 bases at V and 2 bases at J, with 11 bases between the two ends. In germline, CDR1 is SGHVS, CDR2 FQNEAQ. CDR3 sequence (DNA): TGTGCCAGCAGACAGGGAACAACTGGAAACACCATATATTTT. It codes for CASRQGTTGNTIYF.

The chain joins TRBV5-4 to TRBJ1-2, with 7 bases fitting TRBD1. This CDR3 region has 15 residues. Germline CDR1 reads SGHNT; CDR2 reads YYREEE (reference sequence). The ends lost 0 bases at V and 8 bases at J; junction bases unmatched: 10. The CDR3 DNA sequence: TGTGCCAGCAGCTTGGACCTACAGGGGTCGGGAGGCTACACCTTC. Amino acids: CASSLDLQGSGGYTF. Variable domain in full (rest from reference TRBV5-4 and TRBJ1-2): ETGVTQSPTHLIKTRGQQVTLRCSSQSGHNTVSWYQQALGQGPQFIFQYYREEENGRGNFPPRFSGLQFPNYSSELNVNALELDDSALYLCASSLDLQGSGGYTFGSGTRLTVV.

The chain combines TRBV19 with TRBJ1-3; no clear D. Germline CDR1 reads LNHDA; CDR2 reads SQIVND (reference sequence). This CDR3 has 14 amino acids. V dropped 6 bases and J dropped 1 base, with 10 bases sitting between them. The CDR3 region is CASRIEGSGNTIYF. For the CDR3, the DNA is TGTGCCAGTAGGATCGAGGGTTCTGGAAACACCATATATTTT.

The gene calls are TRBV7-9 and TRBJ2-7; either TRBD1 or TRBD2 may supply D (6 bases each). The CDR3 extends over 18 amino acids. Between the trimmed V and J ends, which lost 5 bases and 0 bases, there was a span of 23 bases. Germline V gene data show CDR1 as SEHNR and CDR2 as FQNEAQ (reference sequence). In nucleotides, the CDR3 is TGTGCCAGCAGCCCACGTGGAGGAGGGGGTCCTAGCTCCTACGAGCAGTACTTC. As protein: CASSPRGGGGPSSYEQYF.

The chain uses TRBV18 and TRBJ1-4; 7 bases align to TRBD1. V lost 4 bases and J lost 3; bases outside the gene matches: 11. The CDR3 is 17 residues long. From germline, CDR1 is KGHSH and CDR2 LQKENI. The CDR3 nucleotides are TGTGCCAGCTCACTAAGCGCCCCTCAGGGGGCTAATGAAAAACTGTTTTTT. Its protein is CASSLSAPQGANEKLFF.

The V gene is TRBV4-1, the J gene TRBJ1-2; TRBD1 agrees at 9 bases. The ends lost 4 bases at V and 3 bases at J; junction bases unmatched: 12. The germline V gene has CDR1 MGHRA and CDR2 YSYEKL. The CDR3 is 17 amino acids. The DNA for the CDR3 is TGCGCCAGCAGCCTTTCGGACAGGGGACGGGGGTACTATGGCTACACCTTC. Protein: CASSLSDRGRGYYGYTF.

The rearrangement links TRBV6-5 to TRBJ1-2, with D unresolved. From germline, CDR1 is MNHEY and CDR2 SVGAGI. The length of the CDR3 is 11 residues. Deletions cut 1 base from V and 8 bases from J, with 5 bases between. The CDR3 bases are TGTGCCAGCAGTTACTATGGGGGCTACACCTTC. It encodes CASSYYGGYTF.

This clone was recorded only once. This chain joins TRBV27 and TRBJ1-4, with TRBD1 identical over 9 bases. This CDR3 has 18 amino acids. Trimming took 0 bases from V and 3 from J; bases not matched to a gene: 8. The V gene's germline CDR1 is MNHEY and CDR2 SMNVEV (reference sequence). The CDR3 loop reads CASSLSGRGTGSNEKLFF. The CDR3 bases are TGTGCCAGCAGTTTATCGGGCCGGGGGACAGGGTCTAATGAAAAACTGTTTTTT.